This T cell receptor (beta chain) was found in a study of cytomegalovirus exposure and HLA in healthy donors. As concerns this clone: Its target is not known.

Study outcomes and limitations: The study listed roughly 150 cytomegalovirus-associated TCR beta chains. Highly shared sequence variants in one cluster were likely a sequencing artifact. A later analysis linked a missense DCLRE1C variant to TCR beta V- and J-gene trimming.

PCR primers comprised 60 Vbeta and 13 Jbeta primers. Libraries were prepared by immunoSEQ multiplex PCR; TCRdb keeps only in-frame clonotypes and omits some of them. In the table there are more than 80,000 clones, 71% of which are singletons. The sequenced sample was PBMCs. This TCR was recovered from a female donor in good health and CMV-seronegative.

This CDR3 reads CATSRVTNLAVGRGDTQYF. For the CDR3, the DNA is TGTGCCACCAGCAGAGTAACTAACCTAGCGGTGGGAAGGGGAGATACGCAGTATTTT. The genes are TRBV15 and TRBJ2-3, with 7 bases lining up with TRBD2. CDR1 is LNHNV, CDR2 YYDKDF, per germline (reference sequence). Trimming at V came to 1 base and at J to 5 bases, leaving 18 bases not matched to a gene. This CDR3 contains 19 residues.